The clone carrying this T cell receptor beta chain was picked up many times. These data come from a study of T cells in Graves' hyperthyroidism and ophthalmopathy. CDR3 length: 14 residues. V lost 7 bases and J lost 8, with 19 bases in between. CDR1 and CDR2 from the germline V gene are MNHNS and SASEGT. The TCR beta CDR3 regions underwent amplification using RNA transcripts as the source. During a first-round RT-PCR of the TCR CDR3, the HTBI primer set was used. TCRdb re-derived calls from the multiplex PCR reads in MiXCR, one entry per CDR3 protein. The sample contains about 400,000 distinct CDR3 sequences, about 13% of which appear only once.

This chain links TRBV6-1 with TRBJ2-3; D perhaps matches TRBD2 (5 bases). The clonotype was recovered from a woman younger than 35 with Graves' hyperthyroidism. The sequenced material came from blood. The CDR3 region is CASTVERSRATQYF. The CDR3 DNA reads TGTGCCAGCACCGTGGAGCGGAGCCGGGCTACGCAGTATTTT.